This record covers a single T cell receptor beta chain. Its antigen is undetermined. This entry belongs to a study of T cells in localized non-small cell lung cancer. Notes on the study in general: One tumor region alone was sequenced, and heterogeneity therefore remains possible. Maximal T cell clonality occurred in uninvolved adjacent lung, with tumor ranking below it. Longer survival (overall) was linked to higher T cell density in blood. Adjacent lung had a median about 55 of the 100 largest tumor clones.

There are 14 residues in the CDR3. Per the germline V gene, CDR1 is MNHEY and CDR2 is SVGAGI. Trimming left V 2 bases short and J 2 bases short, with 10 bases between. Generated by immunoSEQ multiplex PCR, the TCRdb table keeps only in-frame clones and is missing some. This table has 75,000 to 95,000 clones, over 70% appearing once. This material consisted of PBMCs, taken before any cancer treatment. This TCR was sampled from a man aged 40 to 75 with stage II squamous cell lung carcinoma. The chain combines TRBV6-5 with TRBJ2-7, with a weak D call TRBD1 (5 bases). The CDR3 DNA reads TGTGCCAGCAGTTACGACAGACAAACCTACGAGCAGTACTTC. Its protein product is CASSYDRQTYEQYF.